Below, 27 T cell receptor beta chains from the same sample are listed, as sequenced in a study of cytomegalovirus exposure and HLA in healthy donors. This PCR relied on a set of 60 Vbeta primers and 13 Jbeta primers. Some clones are missing from TCRdb's copy, which holds only in-frame ones; the method was immunoSEQ multiplex PCR. The profile covers approximately 220,000 clones, with 70% to 80% appearing a single time and 1.5% to 2% taken by the ten largest. The sample was PBMCs. These receptors came from a woman in her twenties or thirties in good health and CMV-seronegative.

V and J are TRBV6-5 and TRBJ1-1; 10 bases fit TRBD1. J lost 3 bases, V lost 6 bases, and 4 bases had no gene match. The CDR3 length is 14 residues. Germline V gene sequence: CDR1 MNHEY, CDR2 SVGAGI. This CDR3 reads CASSRTGGHTEAFF. CDR3 in DNA: TGTGCCAGCAGCCGGACAGGGGGACACACTGAAGCTTTCTTT.

This clone appeared a few times. The chain combines TRBV6-1 with TRBJ1-3, with D possibly matching TRBD1 (6 bases). V was trimmed by 6 bases and J by 7 bases, leaving 19 bases between them. Germline assignment: CDR1 MNHNS and CDR2 SASEGT. The CDR3 is 15 amino acids. The CDR3 DNA reads TGTGCCAGCAGCCTCCGGGGGGGGGCATCGAACACCATATATTTT. Translated: CASSLRGGASNTIYF.

This clone is a singleton in its sample. This rearrangement joins TRBV6-5 to TRBJ1-2; D is undetermined. V was shortened by 0 bases and J by 8 bases, with 10 bases between the two germline ends. Looked up from germline, CDR1 is MNHEY and CDR2 is SVGAGI. The CDR3 contains 13 residues. This CDR3 reads CASSYSSGSGYTF. The DNA of the CDR3 is TGTGCCAGCAGTTACTCATCGGGAAGCGGCTACACCTTC.

The chain is built from TRBV29-1 and TRBJ1-5; 9 bases are shared with TRBD1. From germline, CDR1 is SQVTM and CDR2 ANQGSEA. The ends lost 5 bases at V and 3 bases at J; junction bases unmatched: 5. CDR3 length: 14 residues. As DNA, the CDR3 is TGCAGCGTTTCCGGGACAGGGTACAATCAGCCCCAGCATTTT. Translating gives CSVSGTGYNQPQHF.

J is TRBJ1-1 and V is TRBV11-2, with 10 nucleotides matching TRBD1. CDR1 and CDR2 from the germline V gene are SGHAT and FQNNGV. V was clipped by 2 bases and J by 3 bases; unmatched bases: 12. The CDR3 length is 18 residues. The CDR3 reads CASSLMGGDRGRDTEAFF. For the CDR3, the DNA is TGTGCCAGCAGCTTAATGGGAGGGGACAGGGGTCGGGACACTGAAGCTTTCTTT.

The chain employs TRBV5-8 and TRBJ1-1, with TRBD1 as a possible D gene (6 bases). The CDR3 extends over 17 amino acids. The V end was cut by 4 bases, the J end by 1 base, with 20 bases between. CDR1 and CDR2 from the germline V gene are SGHTS and YDEGEE. CDR3 nucleotides: TGTGCCAGCAGCACCAACAGGGTATTCGTTTCGAACACTGAAGCTTTCTTT. Residues: CASSTNRVFVSNTEAFF.

The rearrangement joins TRBV7-3 to TRBJ2-1; 13 bases agree with TRBD2. Unmatched junction bases numbered 6, after V lost 5 bases and J lost 8 bases. Germline CDR1 reads SGHTA; CDR2 reads FQGTGA. The CDR3 contains 15 residues. CDR3 coding DNA: TGTGCCAGCAGCGACGGGACTAGCGGGGACGATGAGCAGTTCTTC. Protein sequence: CASSDGTSGDDEQFF.

In regard to this clone: This sequence may be a read error, since a much larger clone differs from it by one base. The chain employs TRBV6-5 and TRBJ2-2, with 9 bases lining up with TRBD2. This CDR3 comprises 16 residues. Germline assignment: CDR1 MNHEY and CDR2 SVGAGI. V shed 4 bases, J shed 5 bases, and the junction held 8 bases outside the gene matches. The chain's CDR3 is CASSFLAGLGTGELFF. The CDR3 coding sequence is TGTGCCAGCAGTTTCCTAGCGGGGCTAGGGACCGGGGAGCTGTTTTTT.

This chain connects TRBV2 to TRBJ1-1; D not certain. V was cut by 1 base and J by 2 bases, with 8 bases left in between. CDR1 is SNHLY, CDR2 FYNNEI, per germline. The CDR3 sequence is 14 residues long. CDR3 sequence: CASSEEGGNTEAFF. In nucleotides, the CDR3 is TGTGCCAGCAGTGAAGAAGGCGGCAACACTGAAGCTTTCTTT. Based on the CDR3 plus reference TRBV2 and TRBJ1-1, the full variable domain is EPEVTQTPSHQVTQMGQEVILRCVPISNHLYFYWYRQILGQKVEFLVSFYNNEISEKSEIFDDQFSVERPDGSNFTLKIRSTKLEDSAMYFCASSEEGGNTEAFFGQGTRLTVV.

The chain recombines TRBV9 with TRBJ1-5; D might be TRBD1 (5 bases). CDR3 length equals 15 residues. V was cut by 3 bases and J by 0 bases, with 10 bases left in between. Germline values: CDR1 SGDLS, CDR2 YYNGEE. The CDR3 protein is CASSASGVSNQPQHF. The CDR3 DNA follows: TGTGCCAGCAGCGCCTCGGGGGTTAGCAATCAGCCCCAGCATTTT.

The V and J genes are TRBV9 and TRBJ2-5; 10 bases align to TRBD2. CDR1 SGDLS and CDR2 YYNGEE come from the germline V gene. There are 15 residues in the CDR3. V lost 2 bases to trimming and J lost 1 base; unmatched junction nucleotides: 2. The CDR3 bases are TGTGCCAGCAGCGTGGTAGCGGGGGGCCAAGAGACCCAGTACTTC. It yields the protein CASSVVAGGQETQYF.

Only one count was recorded for this clone. The V gene is TRBV5-4, the J gene TRBJ1-2, with TRBD1 identical over 8 bases. After removal of 1 base from V and 1 base from J, the junction contained 3 bases not matched to a gene. Per the germline V gene, CDR1 is SGHNT and CDR2 is YYREEE (reference sequence). The CDR3 is made up of 15 amino acids. Here the CDR3 reads CASSLTDRVNYGYTF. The CDR3 DNA sequence: TGTGCCAGCAGCTTGACGGACAGGGTTAACTATGGCTACACCTTC.

This rearrangement joins TRBV19 to TRBJ1-1; TRBD1 is a possible D gene (5 bases). Per the germline V gene, CDR1 is LNHDA and CDR2 is SQIVND (reference sequence). The length of the CDR3 is 13 residues. V was pared by 6 bases and J by 6 bases, with 14 bases between. The CDR3: CASRDSEKAEAFF. The DNA for the CDR3 is TGTGCCAGTAGAGACAGTGAGAAGGCTGAAGCTTTCTTT.

This clone was seen a single time. The gene calls are TRBV2 and TRBJ2-5, with 9 bases identical to TRBD2. The DNA end is more similar to TRBJ2-7, so the J call may be wrong. Germline assignment: CDR1 SNHLY and CDR2 FYNNEI. The CDR3 has 14 amino acids. CDR3 in DNA: TGTGCCAGCAGTGTTGCTAGCGGGGTGAGCGAGCAGTACTTC. This gives the protein CASSVASGVSEQYF.

V gene TRBV30 combines with J gene TRBJ2-3, with D possibly TRBD1 on 6 matching bases. Germline lookup yields CDR1 GTSNPN and CDR2 SVGIG (reference sequence). The CDR3 totals 15 residues. The ends were cut back, 2 bases at V and 4 bases at J, with 16 bases in the middle. The CDR3 DNA follows: TGTGCCTGGAGTCAAACAGGGAGTTGGGCAGATACGCAGTATTTT. It is translated as CAWSQTGSWADTQYF.

The chain links TRBV30 to TRBJ2-2; 10 nucleotides agree with TRBD2. This CDR3 spans 14 amino acids. Germline loops: CDR1 GTSNPN, CDR2 SVGIG (reference sequence). V was clipped by 4 bases and J by 4 bases; unmatched bases: 3. CDR3 sequence reads: CAWNLAGVTGELFF. The DNA of the CDR3 is TGTGCCTGGAACCTAGCGGGGGTCACCGGGGAGCTGTTTTTT.

This clone turned up a few times. This chain links TRBV5-5 with TRBJ2-7; TRBD2 matches 9 bases. CDR1 SGHKS and CDR2 YYEKEE come from the germline V gene (reference sequence). J was trimmed by 4 bases and V by 4 bases; bases with no gene match: 6. The CDR3 is made up of 14 amino acids. The CDR3 nucleotides read TGTGCCAGCAGCCCTGGGACTAGCCTATACGAGCAGTACTTC. Amino acids: CASSPGTSLYEQYF.

The CDR3 spells CASRPQREGIGETQYF. CDR3 sequence (DNA): TGTGCCAGCAGGCCTCAGCGGGAGGGGATAGGAGAGACCCAGTACTTC. The chain employs TRBV27 and TRBJ2-5, with 10 bases aligning to TRBD2. The CDR3 has 16 residues. The germline V gene encodes CDR1 MNHEY and CDR2 SMNVEV (reference sequence). Losses at the gene ends were 6 bases for V and 4 bases for J; bases not matched to a gene: 11.

The genes are TRBV30 and TRBJ1-1; D might be TRBD1 (6 bases). This CDR3 has 14 residues. The germline gives CDR1 GTSNPN, CDR2 SVGIG (reference sequence). V dropped 4 bases and J dropped 2 bases, with 14 bases sitting between them. CDR3 sequence (DNA): TGTGCCTGGACGCTGGGGGCCGGCAACACTGAAGCTTTCTTT. Amino acids: CAWTLGAGNTEAFF.

V is TRBV9 and J is TRBJ1-2; D gene ambiguous. Trimming cost V 3 bases and J 6 bases, with 12 bases left between them. Germline V gene data show CDR1 as SGDLS and CDR2 as YYNGEE. The CDR3 runs 13 residues. DNA of the CDR3: TGTGCCAGCAGCGCCTTCGGGGTGCATGGCTACACCTTC. The encoded protein is CASSAFGVHGYTF. The whole variable domain, remainder taken from reference TRBV9 and TRBJ1-2, is DSGVTQTPKHLITATGQRVTLRCSPRSGDLSVYWYQQSLDQGLQFLIQYYNGEERAKGNILERFSAQQFPDLHSELNLSSLELGDSALYFCASSAFGVHGYTFGSGTRLTVV.

This clone was observed a handful of times. The chain carries TRBV15 and TRBJ2-1; D is unclear. The CDR3 totals 13 residues. V was trimmed by 9 bases and J by 7 bases, leaving 16 bases between them. Germline V gene lookup returns CDR1 LNHNV and CDR2 YYDKDF (reference sequence). Here the CDR3 DNA reads TGTGCCACATCACGCGGTGTGAATAATGAGCAGTTCTTC. It encodes CATSRGVNNEQFF.

The genes are TRBV5-3 and TRBJ2-1, with TRBD2 identical over 14 bases. TRBV5-3 is flagged as an ORF with uncertain function. There are 17 residues in the CDR3. Trimming at V came to 10 bases and at J to 1 base, leaving 10 bases not matched to a gene. The CDR3 reads CARVGLAGGLSYNEQFF. The CDR3 DNA reads TGTGCCCGAGTCGGACTAGCGGGAGGCTTGTCCTACAATGAGCAGTTCTTC.

The chain couples TRBV9 to TRBJ2-5; D unresolved. This CDR3 region has 14 residues. The V and J ends lost 4 bases and 1 base respectively, with 11 bases between them. Germline V gene lookup returns CDR1 SGDLS and CDR2 YYNGEE. CDR3 amino acids: CASSPRSSQETQYF. The CDR3 DNA follows: TGTGCCAGCAGCCCGAGGTCCAGCCAAGAGACCCAGTACTTC.

This chain joins TRBV19 and TRBJ1-3, with no clear D. The CDR3 consists of 16 residues. The germline CDR1 and CDR2 sequences are LNHDA and SQIVND (reference sequence). V lost 5 bases to trimming and J lost 0 bases, with 14 bases between them. This chain's CDR3 is CASSRGGINSGNTIYF. CDR3 coding DNA: TGTGCCAGTAGTCGGGGAGGAATAAACTCTGGAAACACCATATATTTT.

V gene TRBV9 combines with J gene TRBJ2-3; no definite D call. Germline lookup yields CDR1 SGDLS and CDR2 YYNGEE. The CDR3 consists of 17 residues. Trimming shortened V by 0 bases and J by 1 base, and 15 bases separated the two germline ends. In DNA form, the CDR3 reads TGTGCCAGCAGCGTAGGTGAGGAGTGGTATGGCACAGATACGCAGTATTTT. It specifies CASSVGEEWYGTDTQYF.

This chain connects TRBV6-6 to TRBJ2-5, with D uncertain. The V end lost 4 bases, the J end lost 3 bases, and 9 bases lay between the germline ends. The CDR3 is 13 residues long. Germline V gives CDR1 MNHNY, CDR2 SVGAGI (reference sequence). For the CDR3, the DNA is TGTGCCAGCAGTTTCCGAGGAGAAGAGACCCAGTACTTC. Translation: CASSFRGEETQYF.

The genes are TRBV10-2 and TRBJ2-5; TRBD2 aligns across 12 bases. The germline gives CDR1 WSHSY, CDR2 SAAADI. V was clipped by 4 bases and J by 5 bases; unmatched bases: 8. The CDR3 has 16 amino acids. The chain's CDR3 is CASSGRLAGAVETQYF. The CDR3 nucleotides are TGCGCCAGCAGTGGCCGACTAGCGGGGGCTGTGGAGACCCAGTACTTC.